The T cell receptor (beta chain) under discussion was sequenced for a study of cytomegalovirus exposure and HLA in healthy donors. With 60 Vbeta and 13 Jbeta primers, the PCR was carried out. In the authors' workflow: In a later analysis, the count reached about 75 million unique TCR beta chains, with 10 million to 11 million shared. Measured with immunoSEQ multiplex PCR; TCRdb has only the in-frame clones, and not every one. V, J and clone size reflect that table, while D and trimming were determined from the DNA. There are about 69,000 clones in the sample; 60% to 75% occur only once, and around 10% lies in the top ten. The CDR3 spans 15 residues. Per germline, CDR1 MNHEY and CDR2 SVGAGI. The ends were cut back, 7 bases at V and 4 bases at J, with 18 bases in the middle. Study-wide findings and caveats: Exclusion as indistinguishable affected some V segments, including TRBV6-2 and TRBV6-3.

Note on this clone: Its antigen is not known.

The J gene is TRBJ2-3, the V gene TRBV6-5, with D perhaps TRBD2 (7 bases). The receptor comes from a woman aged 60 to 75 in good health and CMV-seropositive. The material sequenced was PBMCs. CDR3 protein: CASTTRGGGADTQYF. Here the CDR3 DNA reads TGTGCCAGCACCACTCGCGGGGGCGGGGCAGATACGCAGTATTTT.